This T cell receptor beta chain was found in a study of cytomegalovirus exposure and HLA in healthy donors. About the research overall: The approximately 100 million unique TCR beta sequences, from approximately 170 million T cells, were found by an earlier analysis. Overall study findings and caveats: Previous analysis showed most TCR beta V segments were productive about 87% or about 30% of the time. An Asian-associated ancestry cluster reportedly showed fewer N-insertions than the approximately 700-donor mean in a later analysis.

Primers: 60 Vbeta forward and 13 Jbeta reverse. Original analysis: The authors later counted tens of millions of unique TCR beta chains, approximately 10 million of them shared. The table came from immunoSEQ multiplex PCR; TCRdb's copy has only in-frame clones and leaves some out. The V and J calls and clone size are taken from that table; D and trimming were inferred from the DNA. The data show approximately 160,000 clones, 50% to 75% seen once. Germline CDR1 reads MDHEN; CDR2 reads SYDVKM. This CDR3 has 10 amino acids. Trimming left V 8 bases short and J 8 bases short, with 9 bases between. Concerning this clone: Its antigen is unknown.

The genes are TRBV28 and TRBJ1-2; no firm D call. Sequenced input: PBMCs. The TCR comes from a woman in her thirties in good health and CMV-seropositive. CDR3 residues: CASRGIGYTF. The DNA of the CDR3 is TGTGCCAGCCGGGGTATCGGCTACACCTTC.